This TCR beta chain comes out of a study of OX40 agonist ivuxolimab in advanced cancers. Broadly, across the study: Ivuxolimab was an agonistic, fully human IgG2 monoclonal antibody directed against OX40 (CD134), a costimulatory receptor. Intravenous ivuxolimab was administered to patients every 2 weeks at six dose levels: 0.01, 0.1, 0.3, 1.5, 3 and 10 mg/kg. Of the roughly 52 dose-escalation patients, hepatocellular carcinoma was present in about 20, melanoma in approximately 15, renal cell carcinoma in 9 and head and neck cancer in 9. In the dose-escalation cohort, more than 75% of patients were male, and the mean age was around 60 years, with a range of about 23 to 85. Prior anti-PD-1, anti-PD-L1 or anti-CTLA-4 therapy was permitted, and checkpoint inhibitors had been received by less than 45% of dose-escalation patients. Partial responses occurred in three dose-escalation patients: two with cutaneous melanoma and one with hepatocellular carcinoma. The point of sequencing TCRbeta in the periphery was to test whether ivuxolimab changed TCR sequence diversity and drove clonal T-cell expansion. The paper describes the monotherapy dose-escalation part (N ≈ 49 patients) of the phase I trial of ivuxolimab. Overall study results and their limits: The antigen specificity of the clonally expanded peripheral T cells was not determined. After ivuxolimab, more expanded clones were found on average in CD8+ T cells than in CD4+ T cells. Low levels of normalized T-cell clonal expansion were also shown by some nonresponding patients. Clonal expansion of both CD4+ and CD8+ blood T cells was observed from baseline to week 6 at doses 0.1 to 3.0 mg/kg. Partial responders in the 0.1-3.0 mg/kg groups had among the lowest normalized peripheral clonal expansion, especially among CD8+ T cells.

The CDR3 contains 12 residues, cysteine and phenylalanine counted. The DNA shown is the 36-base CDR3, in frame from base 1. A distance of 15 bases separates the germline ends of V and J, which lose 8 bases and 9 bases respectively. Patients with autoimmune disease history or receiving systemic immunosuppression were excluded from the trial. Peripheral blood for TCR sequencing was drawn from every dose cohort at baseline, at cycle 4 day 1 and at cycle 7 day 1. The samples were drawn from a first-in-human, open-label, multicenter phase I dose-escalation trial of ivuxolimab. Adults with locally advanced or metastatic melanoma, renal cell, hepatocellular, or head and neck squamous cell carcinoma were enrolled in the trial. CD4+ and CD8+ T cells were sorted separately from peripheral blood before TCR sequencing. For sequencing of the TCRbeta CDR3 region, genomic DNA was extracted from the sorted cells. The immunoSEQ Assay was used for sequencing of TCRbeta CDR3 regions. TCRdb re-hosts the immuneACCESS table, in-frame sequences only. Its copies lack some clones; in the studies checked, an unresolved V gene accounts for under half of them, and the cause for the rest is not known. In this sample the table shows tens of thousands of clones, roughly 90% of which occur a single time. The ten largest clones capture roughly 17% of the sample.

Comment on this clone: This clone's antigen is unknown. Base-call qualities are not available, and no considerably larger clone is one nucleotide away.

The source is an adult with an advanced solid tumor such as melanoma, head and neck, liver or kidney cancer. Source: CD4+ or CD8+ T cells sorted from blood, taken in a trial of the OX40 agonist ivuxolimab. The sequence joins TRBV5-3 to TRBJ2-1; no confident D gene assignment can be made. TRBV5-3 is noted as an ORF with a role that remains uncertain. Here the CDR3 is given as CASSLLLPEQFF. The nucleotide sequence reads as follows: TGTGCCAGCAGCCTACTGCTCCCTGAGCAGTTCTTC.